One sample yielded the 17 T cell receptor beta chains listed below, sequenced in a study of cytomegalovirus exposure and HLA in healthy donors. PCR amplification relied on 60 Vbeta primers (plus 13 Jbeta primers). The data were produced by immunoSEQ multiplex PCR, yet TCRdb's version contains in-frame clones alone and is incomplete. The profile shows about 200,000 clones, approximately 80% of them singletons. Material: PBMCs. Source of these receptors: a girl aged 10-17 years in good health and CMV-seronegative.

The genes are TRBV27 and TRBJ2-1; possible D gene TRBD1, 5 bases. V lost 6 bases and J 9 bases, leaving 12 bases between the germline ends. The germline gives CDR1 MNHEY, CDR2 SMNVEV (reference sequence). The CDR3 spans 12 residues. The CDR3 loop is CASRLRDGEQFF. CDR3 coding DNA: TGTGCCAGCAGACTCAGGGATGGTGAGCAGTTCTTC.

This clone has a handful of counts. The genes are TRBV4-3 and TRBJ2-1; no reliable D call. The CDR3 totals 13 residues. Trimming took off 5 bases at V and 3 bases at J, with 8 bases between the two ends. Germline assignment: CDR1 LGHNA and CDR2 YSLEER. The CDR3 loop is CASSFRLYNEQFF. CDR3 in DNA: TGCGCCAGCAGCTTTAGACTCTACAATGAGCAGTTCTTC.

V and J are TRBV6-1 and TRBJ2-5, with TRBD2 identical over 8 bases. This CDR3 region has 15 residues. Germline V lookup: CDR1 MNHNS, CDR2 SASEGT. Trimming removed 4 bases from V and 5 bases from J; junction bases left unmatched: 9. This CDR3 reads CASSAKWTSIETQYF. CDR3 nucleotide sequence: TGTGCCAGCAGTGCTAAATGGACTAGCATTGAGACCCAGTACTTC.

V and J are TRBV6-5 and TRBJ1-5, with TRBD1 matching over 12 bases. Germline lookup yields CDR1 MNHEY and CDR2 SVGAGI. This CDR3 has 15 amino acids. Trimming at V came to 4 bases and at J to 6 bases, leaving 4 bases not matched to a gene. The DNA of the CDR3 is TGTGCCAGCAGTTGGGGACAGGGGGCTGGTCAGCCCCAGCATTTT. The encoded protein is CASSWGQGAGQPQHF.

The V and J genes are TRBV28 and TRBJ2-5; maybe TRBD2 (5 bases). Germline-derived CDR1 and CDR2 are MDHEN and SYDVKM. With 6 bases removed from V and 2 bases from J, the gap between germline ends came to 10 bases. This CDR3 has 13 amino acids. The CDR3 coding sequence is TGTGCCAGCAGAACTCCGGGACAAGAGACCCAGTACTTC. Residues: CASRTPGQETQYF. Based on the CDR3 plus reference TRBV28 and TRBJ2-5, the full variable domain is DVKVTQSSRYLVKRTGEKVFLECVQDMDHENMFWYRQDPGLGLRLIYFSYDVKMKEKGDIPEGYSVSREKKERFSLILESASTNQTSMYLCASRTPGQETQYFGPGTRLLVL.

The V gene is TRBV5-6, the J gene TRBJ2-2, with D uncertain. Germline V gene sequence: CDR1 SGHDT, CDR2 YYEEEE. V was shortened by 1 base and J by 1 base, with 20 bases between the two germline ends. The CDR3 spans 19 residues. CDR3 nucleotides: TGTGCCAGCAGCTTGAAACAGCTGTTGAGTCCAGGGAACACCGGGGAGCTGTTTTTT. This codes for CASSLKQLLSPGNTGELFF.

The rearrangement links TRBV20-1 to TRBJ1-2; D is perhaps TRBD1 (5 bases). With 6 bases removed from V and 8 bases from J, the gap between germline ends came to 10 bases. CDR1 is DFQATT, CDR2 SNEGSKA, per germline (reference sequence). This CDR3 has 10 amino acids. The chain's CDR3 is CSARRQGYTF. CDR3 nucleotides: TGCAGTGCCCGCCGACAGGGCTACACCTTC.

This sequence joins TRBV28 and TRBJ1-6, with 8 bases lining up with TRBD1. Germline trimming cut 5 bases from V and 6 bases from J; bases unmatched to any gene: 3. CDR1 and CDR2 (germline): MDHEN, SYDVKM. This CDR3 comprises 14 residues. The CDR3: CASSPTGVNSPLHF. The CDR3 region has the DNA TGTGCCAGCAGTCCGACAGGGGTTAATTCACCCCTCCACTTT.

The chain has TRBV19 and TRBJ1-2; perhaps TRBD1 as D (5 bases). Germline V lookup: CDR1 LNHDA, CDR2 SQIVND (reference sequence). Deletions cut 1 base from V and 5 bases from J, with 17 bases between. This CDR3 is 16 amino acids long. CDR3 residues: CASSIGLQGPVYGYTF. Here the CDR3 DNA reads TGTGCCAGTAGTATAGGGCTTCAGGGTCCTGTTTATGGCTACACCTTC.

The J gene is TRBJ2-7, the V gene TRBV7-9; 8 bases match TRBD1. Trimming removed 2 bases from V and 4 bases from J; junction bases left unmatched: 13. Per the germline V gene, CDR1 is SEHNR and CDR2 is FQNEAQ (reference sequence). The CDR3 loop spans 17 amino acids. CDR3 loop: CASSLSPPLDRAYEQYF. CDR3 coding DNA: TGTGCCAGCAGCTTATCCCCCCCCCTGGACAGGGCTTACGAGCAGTACTTC.

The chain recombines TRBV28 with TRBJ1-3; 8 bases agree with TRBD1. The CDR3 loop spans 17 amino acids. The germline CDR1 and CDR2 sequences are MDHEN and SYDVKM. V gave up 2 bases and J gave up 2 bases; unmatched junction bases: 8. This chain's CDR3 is CASSLARLTGAGNTIYF. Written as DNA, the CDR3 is TGTGCCAGCAGTTTAGCCCGATTGACAGGGGCTGGAAACACCATATATTTT.

CDR3 sequence: CASSLLAAQETQYF. DNA of the CDR3: TGTGCCAGCAGTTTACTAGCGGCCCAAGAGACCCAGTACTTC. V and J are TRBV28 and TRBJ2-5; 7 bases fit TRBD2. This CDR3 has 14 residues. The trim removed 2 bases at V and 1 base at J, leaving 1 base unmatched. Per the germline V gene, CDR1 is MDHEN and CDR2 is SYDVKM.

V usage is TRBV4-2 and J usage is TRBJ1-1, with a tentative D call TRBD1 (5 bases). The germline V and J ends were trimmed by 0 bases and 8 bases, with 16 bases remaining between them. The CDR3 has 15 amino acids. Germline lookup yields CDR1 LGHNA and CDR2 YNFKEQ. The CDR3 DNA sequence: TGTGCCAGCAGCCAAGATCTGGTGGACACAACCGAAGCTTTCTTT. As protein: CASSQDLVDTTEAFF.

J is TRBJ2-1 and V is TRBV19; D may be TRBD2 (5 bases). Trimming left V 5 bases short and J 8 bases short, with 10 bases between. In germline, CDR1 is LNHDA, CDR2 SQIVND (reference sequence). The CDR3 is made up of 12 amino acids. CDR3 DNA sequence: TGTGCCAGTAGTCCCGGGGTCTATGAGCAGTTCTTC. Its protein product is CASSPGVYEQFF.

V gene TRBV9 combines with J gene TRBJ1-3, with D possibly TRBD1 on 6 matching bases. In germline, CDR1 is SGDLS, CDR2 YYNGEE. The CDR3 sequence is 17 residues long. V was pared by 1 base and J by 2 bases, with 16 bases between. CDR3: CASSVLGATVPGNTIYF. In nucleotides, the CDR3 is TGTGCCAGCAGCGTACTGGGGGCTACCGTCCCTGGAAACACCATATATTTT.

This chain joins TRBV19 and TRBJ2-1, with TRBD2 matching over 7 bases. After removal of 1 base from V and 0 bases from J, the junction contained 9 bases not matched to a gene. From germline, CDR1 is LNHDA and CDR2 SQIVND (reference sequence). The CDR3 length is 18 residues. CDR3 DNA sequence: TGTGCCAGTAGTATAGGCCTCCGGCGGGAGATCTCCTACAATGAGCAGTTCTTC. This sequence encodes CASSIGLRREISYNEQFF.

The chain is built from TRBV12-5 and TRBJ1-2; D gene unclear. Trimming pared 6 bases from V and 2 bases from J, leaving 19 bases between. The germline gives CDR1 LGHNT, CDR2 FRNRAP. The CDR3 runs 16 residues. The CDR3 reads CASGQASLGANYGYTF. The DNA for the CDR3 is TGTGCTAGTGGCCAAGCTTCTCTAGGAGCGAACTATGGCTACACCTTC.